This T cell receptor beta chain derives from a study of identical twins. Regarding the study as a whole: Less excess twin sharing appeared in beta out-of-frame sequences. An excess of low generation probability was shown by twin-shared out-of-frame alpha sequences. Memory repertoires lacked the insertion deficit that abundant cord blood beta clonotypes showed.

Template switching created a universal primer site, and the cDNA included unique molecular identifiers. MiXCR, applied by TCRdb to the 5' RACE reads, yields one record per CDR3 protein. The repertoire holds around 370,000 distinct CDR3 sequences, with about 10% as singletons. Germline lookup yields CDR1 SGHVS and CDR2 FNYEAQ. CDR3 length equals 15 residues. Trimming shortened V by 1 base and J by 5 bases, and 14 bases separated the two germline ends. This clonotype has just a few counts. What it recognizes is unknown. The V call is TRBV7-6, the J call TRBJ2-5; no clear D. Sequencing was performed on naive T cells sorted from blood. This clonotype was obtained from a woman in her forties or fifties in good health. The CDR3, as DNA: TGTGCCAGCAGCTTAGGAATAGGGTTTAGTGAGACCCAGTACTTC. It specifies CASSLGIGFSETQYF.